This entry lists 25 T cell receptor beta chains sequenced from one sample in a study of blood T cell repertoires in COVID-19. The assay was immunoSEQ multiplex PCR, and TCRdb's table has in-frame clones only and misses some. The table includes around 480,000 clones, around 87% detected once. Input material: PBMCs or T cells enriched from blood (not recorded which). These receptors came from a young woman who had recovered from COVID-19.

The rearrangement uses TRBV5-4 and TRBJ1-2; D is possibly TRBD1 (5 bases). Germline CDR1 and CDR2: SGHNT and YYREEE (reference sequence). The CDR3 length is 16 residues. The V end lost 1 base, the J end lost 4 bases, and 17 bases lay between the germline ends. The CDR3 DNA sequence: TGTGCCAGCAGCTTGCCCGGCAGGGAGGGGTTCTATGGCTACACCTTC. The encoded protein is CASSLPGREGFYGYTF.

The chain employs TRBV2 and TRBJ2-7; 8 bases agree with TRBD1. V was pared by 4 bases and J by 3 bases, with 5 bases of the junction left unmatched. CDR1 is SNHLY and CDR2 is FYNNEI in the germline V gene. CDR3 length equals 14 residues. The CDR3 loop is CASSGQGSVYEQYF. The CDR3 DNA reads as TGTGCCAGCAGTGGACAGGGGTCCGTCTACGAGCAGTACTTC.

The chain links TRBV5-8 to TRBJ2-1; 12 bases agree with TRBD2. V trimming: 2 bases; J trimming: 6 bases; junction bases outside the gene matches: 9. This CDR3 spans 17 amino acids. The V gene's germline CDR1 is SGHTS and CDR2 YDEGEE. This CDR3 reads CASSFDTGTSGSNEQFF. The CDR3 DNA sequence: TGTGCCAGCAGCTTCGACACCGGGACTAGCGGGTCCAATGAGCAGTTCTTC.

This clone was counted only a few times. The chain joins TRBV19 to TRBJ1-5; D gene ambiguous. The germline V gene has CDR1 LNHDA and CDR2 SQIVND (reference sequence). This CDR3 contains 14 residues. Trimming cost V 5 bases and J 5 bases, with 13 bases left between them. The chain's CDR3 is CASSVRPIDQPQHF. The DNA for the CDR3 is TGTGCCAGTAGTGTTCGCCCGATAGATCAGCCCCAGCATTTT. The whole variable domain, remainder taken from reference TRBV19 and TRBJ1-5, is DGGITQSPKYLFRKEGQNVTLSCEQNLNHDAMYWYRQDPGQGLRLIYYSQIVNDFQKGDIAEGYSVSREKKESFPLTVTSAQKNPTAFYLCASSVRPIDQPQHFGDGTRLSIL.

The chain is built from TRBV29-1 and TRBJ1-1; 11 bases line up with TRBD1. Germline CDR1 reads SQVTM; CDR2 reads ANQGSEA. The CDR3 length is 13 residues. The CDR3 nucleotides are TGCATGTCGGACAGGGGGCTGGGGACTGAAGCTTTCTTT. It encodes CMSDRGLGTEAFF.

The chain carries TRBV5-4 and TRBJ2-1; 11 bases match TRBD2. The CDR3 loop spans 17 amino acids. J gave up 10 bases and V 4 bases, and 16 bases lay outside the gene matches. CDR1 is SGHNT, CDR2 YYREEE, per germline (reference sequence). The CDR3 protein is CASSPASFRASGGEQFF. In nucleotides, the CDR3 is TGTGCCAGCAGCCCGGCGTCATTCCGGGCTAGCGGGGGGGAGCAGTTCTTC.

The rearrangement uses TRBV11-2 and TRBJ1-5; 9 nucleotides match TRBD1. Per the germline V gene, CDR1 is SGHAT and CDR2 is FQNNGV. The length of the CDR3 is 15 residues. The V and J ends lost 3 bases and 2 bases, in that order; junction bases with no gene match: 2. The chain's CDR3 is CASSFRTGGNQPQHF. CDR3 coding DNA: TGTGCCAGCAGCTTCCGGACAGGGGGCAATCAGCCCCAGCATTTT.

V is TRBV5-1 and J is TRBJ2-5; the match to TRBD1 covers 9 bases. This CDR3 is 16 amino acids long. Germline loops: CDR1 SGHRS, CDR2 YFSETQ. Losses at the gene ends were 4 bases for V and 1 base for J; bases not matched to a gene: 8. The CDR3 here is CASSPVGTGTQETQYF. For the CDR3, the DNA is TGCGCCAGCAGCCCGGTCGGGACAGGGACCCAAGAGACCCAGTACTTC.

This clone was detected only a few times. This chain uses TRBV2 with TRBJ2-7; D possibly corresponds to TRBD2 (5 bases). Germline-derived CDR1 and CDR2 are SNHLY and FYNNEI. The V gene lost 7 bases and the J gene lost 3 bases, with 10 bases spanning the gap. This CDR3 has 12 residues. CDR3 nucleotides: TGTGCCAGCACGGCCGGGGACTACGAGCAGTACTTC. This gives the protein CASTAGDYEQYF. The full variable domain, in which reference TRBV2 and TRBJ2-7 provide the parts outside the CDR3, is EPEVTQTPSHQVTQMGQEVILRCVPISNHLYFYWYRQILGQKVEFLVSFYNNEISEKSEIFDDQFSVERPDGSNFTLKIRSTKLEDSAMYFCASTAGDYEQYFGPGTRLTVT.

The rearrangement uses TRBV19 and TRBJ1-1; tentative D call: TRBD1 (6 bases). This CDR3 is 13 amino acids long. V was trimmed by 4 bases and J by 4 bases, leaving 10 bases between them. Germline lookup yields CDR1 LNHDA and CDR2 SQIVND (reference sequence). The CDR3 nucleotides are TGTGCCAGTAGTACGGACAGCCCCACTGAAGCTTTCTTT. Translation: CASSTDSPTEAFF.

V and J are TRBV3-1 (or the pseudogene TRBV3-2) and TRBJ1-1, with D tentatively TRBD1 (6 bases). CDR1 and CDR2 (germline): LGHDT, YNNKEL (reference sequence). This CDR3 is 14 amino acids long. Trimming removed 4 bases from V and 4 bases from J, with 13 bases in between. For the CDR3, the DNA is TGTGCCAGCAGCCGTAATACAGGGAGCACTGAAGCTTTCTTT. This translates into CASSRNTGSTEAFF.

This sequence joins TRBV19 and TRBJ2-7, with TRBD1 matching 7 bases. V lost 4 bases, J lost 2 bases, and 8 bases stayed unmatched. CDR1 LNHDA and CDR2 SQIVND come from the germline V gene (reference sequence). This CDR3 comprises 15 residues. The CDR3 region is CASSRKKTGTYEQYF. In DNA, the CDR3 is TGTGCCAGTAGTAGAAAAAAGACAGGGACCTACGAGCAGTACTTC. Full variable domain (outside the CDR3, taken from reference TRBV19 and TRBJ2-7): DGGITQSPKYLFRKEGQNVTLSCEQNLNHDAMYWYRQDPGQGLRLIYYSQIVNDFQKGDIAEGYSVSREKKESFPLTVTSAQKNPTAFYLCASSRKKTGTYEQYFGPGTRLTVT.

This clone appeared once. The V call is TRBV5-1, the J call TRBJ1-1, with 10 positions matching TRBD1. The CDR3 is 14 amino acids. Germline loops: CDR1 SGHRS, CDR2 YFSETQ. V lost 7 bases to trimming and J lost 5 bases; unmatched junction nucleotides: 8. The CDR3 nucleotides are TGCGCCAGCCGCGACAGGGGGCAGGAGACTGAAGCTTTCTTT. Translated: CASRDRGQETEAFF. Filled out from reference TRBV5-1 and TRBJ1-1, the complete variable domain reads KAGVTQTPRYLIKTRGQQVTLSCSPISGHRSVSWYQQTPGQGLQFLFEYFSETQRNKGNFPGRFSGRQFSNSRSEMNVSTLELGDSALYLCASRDRGQETEAFFGQGTRLTVV.

The CDR3 DNA follows: TGTGCCAGCAGCTTTTCAGGGTATAATTCACCCCTCCACTTT. It yields the protein CASSFSGYNSPLHF. V gene TRBV7-9 combines with J gene TRBJ1-6; D may be TRBD1 (5 bases). From germline, CDR1 is SEHNR and CDR2 FQNEAQ (reference sequence). V was clipped by 3 bases and J by 4 bases, with 7 bases between them. This CDR3 contains 14 residues.

This chain uses TRBV19 with TRBJ1-5, with D perhaps TRBD1 (5 bases). The CDR3 totals 16 residues. Germline values: CDR1 LNHDA, CDR2 SQIVND (reference sequence). The ends were cut back, 5 bases at V and 2 bases at J, with 16 bases in the middle. The CDR3: CASSLLSSRGNQPQHF. The CDR3 coding sequence is TGTGCCAGTAGTCTCTTATCGTCCAGGGGCAATCAGCCCCAGCATTTT. The full variable domain, its missing parts supplied by reference TRBV19 and TRBJ1-5, is DGGITQSPKYLFRKEGQNVTLSCEQNLNHDAMYWYRQDPGQGLRLIYYSQIVNDFQKGDIAEGYSVSREKKESFPLTVTSAQKNPTAFYLCASSLLSSRGNQPQHFGDGTRLSIL.

The J gene is TRBJ2-1, the V gene TRBV13; TRBD2 agrees at 14 bases. V lost 2 bases to trimming and J lost 7 bases; unmatched junction nucleotides: 19. Germline V gene data show CDR1 as PRHDT and CDR2 as FYEKMQ (reference sequence). The CDR3 has 21 amino acids. The CDR3 is CASSLSFFSVRTSGGTNEQFF. In nucleotides, the CDR3 is TGTGCCAGCAGCTTATCTTTCTTCTCGGTCCGGACTAGCGGGGGGACTAATGAGCAGTTCTTC.

J is TRBJ1-6 and V is TRBV5-6; D call uncertain. Germline V gene data show CDR1 as SGHDT and CDR2 as YYEEEE. This CDR3 has 12 residues. V lost 1 base and J 7 bases, leaving 3 bases between the germline ends. CDR3 coding DNA: TGTGCCAGCAGCTTGCTGAATTCACCCCTCCACTTT. It codes for CASSLLNSPLHF.

With regard to this clone: A read error may account for a junction end that differs from germline. DNA for the CDR3: TGTGCTAGCAGCTTGGGTCCAGGGGATACGCAGTATTTT. This sequence encodes CASSLGPGDTQYF. This chain connects TRBV7-7 to TRBJ2-3; weak D call: TRBD1 (5 bases). The CDR3 sequence is 13 residues long. CDR1 is SSHAT and CDR2 is FNYEAQ in the germline V gene (reference sequence). The variable domain in full, with the rest retrieved from reference TRBV7-7 and TRBJ2-3, is GAGVSQSPRYKVTKRGQDVTLRCDPISSHATLYWYQQALGQGPEFLTYFNYEAQPDKSGLPSDRFSAERPEGSISTLTIQRTEQRDSAMYRCASSLGPGDTQYFGPGTRLTVL.

J is TRBJ1-1 and V is TRBV19; no definite D call. Germline assignment: CDR1 LNHDA and CDR2 SQIVND (reference sequence). There are 12 residues in the CDR3. V lost 2 bases and J lost 7, with 8 bases in between. CDR3 bases: TGTGCCAGTAGTATACTGGGCAGTGAAGCTTTCTTT. The encoded protein is CASSILGSEAFF.

The rearrangement uses TRBV5-8 and TRBJ1-5, with D tentatively TRBD1 (5 bases). Germline V gives CDR1 SGHTS, CDR2 YDEGEE. The CDR3 length is 17 residues. With 0 bases removed from V and 2 bases from J, the gap between germline ends came to 15 bases. Here the CDR3 DNA reads TGTGCCAGCAGCTTGGGGTTAGGGGAGGGCGGCAATCAGCCCCAGCATTTT. Translation gives CASSLGLGEGGNQPQHF.

The chain uses TRBV6-1 and TRBJ1-2; possible D gene TRBD1, 5 bases. The length of the CDR3 is 16 residues. With 1 base removed from V and 4 bases from J, the gap between germline ends came to 16 bases. The germline V gene encodes CDR1 MNHNS and CDR2 SASEGT. For the CDR3, the DNA is TGTGCCAGCAGTGAAGGGGGGGACGGAAGTCTCTATGGCTACACCTTC. It encodes CASSEGGDGSLYGYTF.

This chain connects TRBV7-3 to TRBJ2-2, with D tentatively TRBD1 (5 bases). Between the trimmed V and J ends, which lost 3 bases and 0 bases, there was a span of 8 bases. The CDR3 totals 15 residues. The germline gives CDR1 SGHTA, CDR2 FQGTGA. CDR3 sequence (DNA): TGTGCCAGCAGCTTTAGGGGATCGAACACCGGGGAGCTGTTTTTT. This sequence encodes CASSFRGSNTGELFF.

This clone was found once. This CDR3 is also generated by other DNA sequences in the sample. The chain recombines TRBV21-1 with TRBJ2-3; no check of the table's D call, TRBD1, against the DNA was made. TRBV21-1 represents a pseudogene. This CDR3 is 17 amino acids long. Written as DNA, the CDR3 is TGTGCCAGCAGCAAAGTTGTTATGAACAGGGGCGGACTTCCGCAGTATTTT. This encodes CASSKVVMNRGGLPQYF.

V gene TRBV6-4 combines with J gene TRBJ1-6, with 7 bases fitting TRBD1. The CDR3 contains 15 residues. Germline V gene data show CDR1 as MRHNA and CDR2 as SNTAGT. With 5 bases clipped from V and 7 bases from J, the junction kept 8 bases outside the gene matches. The CDR3 coding sequence is TGTGCCAGCAGTTCTCCGGGACAGTTAAATTCACCCCTCCACTTT. Translated, it gives CASSSPGQLNSPLHF.

The chain has TRBV5-1 and TRBJ2-2; D is possibly TRBD1 (6 bases). Trimming left V 2 bases short and J 4 bases short, with 15 bases between. CDR1 and CDR2 from the germline V gene are SGHRS and YFSETQ. This CDR3 has 16 residues. The CDR3 loop reads CASSLDRGSGTGELFF. DNA for the CDR3: TGCGCCAGCAGCTTAGATAGGGGGTCCGGCACCGGGGAGCTGTTTTTT.